A selection of T cell receptor beta chains follows, all from one sample in a study of CD8 T cells in ankylosing spondylitis. One entry per CDR3 protein results from TCRdb running MiXCR on the 5' RACE reads. The top ten clones hold about 42% of a sample with 200,000 to 250,000 distinct CDR3 sequences, around 17% of them seen once. Material: blood, either unsorted or a sorted T cell fraction (not recorded which). The source is a male donor with ankylosing spondylitis. The CDR3 runs from the conserved cysteine through the conserved F or W.

v_call | cdr3_aa
TRBV5-6 | CASSQGQGSEQYF
TRBV4-3 | CASSQDRDETYEQYF
TRBV20-1 | CSASDRVKSYEQYF
TRBV28 | CASSLSRGIVMTDTQYF
TRBV6-1 | CASSPYVANTGELFF
TRBV5-6 | CASSLGVADLSTDTQYF
TRBV5-1 | CASSPFGLAGGNYEQYF
TRBV20-1 | CSAAGTSGHSTDTQYF
TRBV4-1 | CASSHPGGGYYEQYF
TRBV20-1 | CSASTGTGVENEQFF
TRBV29-1 | CSVESRGSSYNEQFF
TRBV2 | CASSLTSGRAYEQYF
TRBV12-3/TRBV12-4 | CASSLRQYTDTQYF
TRBV29-1 | CSVDSSDSLYGYTF
TRBV10-3 | CAISDRENTEAFF
TRBV6-6 | CASRGGPGELFF